The source of this T cell receptor beta chain is a study of blood T cell repertoires in COVID-19. Study details: PBMCs, B-cell-depleted T cells, or T cells provided the cDNA or gDNA that made up the material.

V shed 8 bases and J shed 2 bases, with 24 bases lying between them. Germline CDR1 LNHDA, CDR2 SQIVND (reference sequence). CDR3 length: 17 amino acids. Assay: immunoSEQ multiplex PCR; the TCRdb copy retains only in-frame clones and omits some. The table shows about 230,000 clones, with around 78% occurring only once. This TCR was sampled from a woman in her sixties or seventies with active or convalescent COVID-19. Specimen: peripheral blood. The chain combines TRBV19 with TRBJ1-1, with D tentatively TRBD1 (5 bases). The CDR3 loop reads CASGRGAGTALNTEAFF. The CDR3 nucleotides read TGTGCCAGTGGGAGAGGGGCGGGGACGGCGTTAAACACTGAAGCTTTCTTT.